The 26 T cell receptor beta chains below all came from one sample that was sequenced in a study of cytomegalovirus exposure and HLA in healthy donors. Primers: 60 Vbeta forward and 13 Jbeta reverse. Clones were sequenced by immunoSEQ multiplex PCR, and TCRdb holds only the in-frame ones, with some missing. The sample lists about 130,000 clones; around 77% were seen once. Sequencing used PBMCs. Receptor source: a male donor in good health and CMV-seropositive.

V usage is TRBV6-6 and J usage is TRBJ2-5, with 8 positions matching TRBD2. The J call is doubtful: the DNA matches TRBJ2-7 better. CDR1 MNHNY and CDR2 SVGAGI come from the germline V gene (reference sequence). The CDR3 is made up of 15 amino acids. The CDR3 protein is CASSYSGGGSYEQYF. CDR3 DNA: TGTGCCAGCAGTTACTCCGGGGGGGGATCCTACGAGCAGTACTTC.

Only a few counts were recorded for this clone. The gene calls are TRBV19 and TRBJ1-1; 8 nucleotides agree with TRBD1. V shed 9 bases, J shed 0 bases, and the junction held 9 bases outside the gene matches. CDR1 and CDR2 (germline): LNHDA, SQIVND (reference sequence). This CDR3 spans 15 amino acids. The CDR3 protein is CASRSPGQVNTEAFF. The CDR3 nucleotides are TGTGCCAGCCGCTCCCCGGGACAGGTGAACACTGAAGCTTTCTTT.

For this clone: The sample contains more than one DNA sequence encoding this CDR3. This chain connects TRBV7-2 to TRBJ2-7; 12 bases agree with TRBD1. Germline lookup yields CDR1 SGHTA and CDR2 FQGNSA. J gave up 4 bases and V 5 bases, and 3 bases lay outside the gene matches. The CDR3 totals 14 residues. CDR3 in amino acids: CASSRDRGPYEQYF. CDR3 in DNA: TGTGCCAGCAGCCGGGACAGGGGGCCATACGAGCAGTACTTC.

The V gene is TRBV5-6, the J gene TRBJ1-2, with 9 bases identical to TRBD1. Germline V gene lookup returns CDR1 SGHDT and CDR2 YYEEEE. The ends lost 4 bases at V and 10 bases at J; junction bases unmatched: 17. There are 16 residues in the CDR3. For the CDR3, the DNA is TGTGCCAGCAGCGGCCTGGGGACAGGGTCGATTAGTGACTACACCTTC. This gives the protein CASSGLGTGSISDYTF.

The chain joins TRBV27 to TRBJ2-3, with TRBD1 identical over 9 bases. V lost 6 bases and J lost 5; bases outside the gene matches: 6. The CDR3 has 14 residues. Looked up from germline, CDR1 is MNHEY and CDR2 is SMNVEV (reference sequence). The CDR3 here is CASRSYRGLDTQYF. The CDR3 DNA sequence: TGTGCCAGCAGGTCCTACAGGGGGCTAGATACGCAGTATTTT.

CDR3 in DNA: TGTGCCATCAGTGAGTCGGGACACGGCAATCAGCCCCAGCATTTT. This translates into CAISESGHGNQPQHF. The J gene is TRBJ1-5, the V gene TRBV10-3; maybe TRBD1 (6 bases). Germline V CDR1 and CDR2: ENHRY, SYGVKD. Trimming cost V 0 bases and J 2 bases, with 8 bases left between them. The CDR3 covers 15 residues.

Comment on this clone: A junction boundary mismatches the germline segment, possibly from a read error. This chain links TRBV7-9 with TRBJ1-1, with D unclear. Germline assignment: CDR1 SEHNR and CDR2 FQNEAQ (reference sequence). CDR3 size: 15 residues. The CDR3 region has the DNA TGTTCCAGCAGCTTTAGAGGGAATCTGGGCACTGAAGCTTTCTTT. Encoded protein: CSSSFRGNLGTEAFF.

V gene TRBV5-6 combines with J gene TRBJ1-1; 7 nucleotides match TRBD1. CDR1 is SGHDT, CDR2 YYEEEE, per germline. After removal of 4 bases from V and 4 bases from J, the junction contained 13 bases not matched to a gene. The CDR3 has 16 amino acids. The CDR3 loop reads CASSNDRESFGTEAFF. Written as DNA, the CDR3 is TGTGCCAGCAGCAACGACAGGGAAAGTTTTGGCACTGAAGCTTTCTTT.

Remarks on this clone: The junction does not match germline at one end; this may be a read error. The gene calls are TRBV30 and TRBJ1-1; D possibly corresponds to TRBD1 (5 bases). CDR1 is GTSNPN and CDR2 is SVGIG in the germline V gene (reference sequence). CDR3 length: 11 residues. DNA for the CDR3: TGTGCCTGGAACCTGGACACGGAAGCTTTCTTT. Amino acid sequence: CAWNLDTEAFF.

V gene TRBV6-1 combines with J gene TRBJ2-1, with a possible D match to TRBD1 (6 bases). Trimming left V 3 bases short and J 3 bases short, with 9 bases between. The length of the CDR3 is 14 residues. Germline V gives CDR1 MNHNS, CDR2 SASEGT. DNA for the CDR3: TGTGCCAGCAGTGATCAGGGGAGCTACAATGAGCAGTTCTTC. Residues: CASSDQGSYNEQFF.

The CDR3, as DNA: TGTGCCAGCAGTTTCGGGACTAGCGGGAGCACAGATACGCAGTATTTT. Translating it yields CASSFGTSGSTDTQYF. The chain couples TRBV7-9 to TRBJ2-3; 12 positions match TRBD2. V dropped 6 bases and J dropped 0; count of bases not matched to a gene: 4. CDR1 and CDR2 from the germline V gene are SEHNR and FQNEAQ (reference sequence). CDR3 size: 16 residues.

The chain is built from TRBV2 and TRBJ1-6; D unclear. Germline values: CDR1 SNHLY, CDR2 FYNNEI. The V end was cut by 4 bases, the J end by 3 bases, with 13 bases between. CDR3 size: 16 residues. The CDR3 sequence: CASSGGADDYNSPLHF. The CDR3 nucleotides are TGTGCCAGCAGTGGGGGAGCAGACGACTATAATTCACCCCTCCACTTT.

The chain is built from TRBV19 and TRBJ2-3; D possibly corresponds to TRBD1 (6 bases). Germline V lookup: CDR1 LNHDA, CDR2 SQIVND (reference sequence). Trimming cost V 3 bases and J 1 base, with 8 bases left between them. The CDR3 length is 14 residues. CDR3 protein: CASSMRQGTDTQYF. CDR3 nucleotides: TGTGCCAGTAGTATGCGACAGGGCACAGATACGCAGTATTTT.

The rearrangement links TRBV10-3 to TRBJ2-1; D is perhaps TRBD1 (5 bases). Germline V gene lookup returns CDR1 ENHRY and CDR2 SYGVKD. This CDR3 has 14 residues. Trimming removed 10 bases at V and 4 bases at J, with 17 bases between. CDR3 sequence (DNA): TGTGCCACCACAAGGACCGACAGTTACAATGAGCAGTTCTTC. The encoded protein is CATTRTDSYNEQFF.

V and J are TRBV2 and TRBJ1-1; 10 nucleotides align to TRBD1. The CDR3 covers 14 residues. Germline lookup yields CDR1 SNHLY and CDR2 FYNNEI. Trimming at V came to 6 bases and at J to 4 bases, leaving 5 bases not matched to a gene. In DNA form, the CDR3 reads TGTGCCAGCAGAGGGACAGGGGCCAGCACTGAAGCTTTCTTT. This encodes CASRGTGASTEAFF.

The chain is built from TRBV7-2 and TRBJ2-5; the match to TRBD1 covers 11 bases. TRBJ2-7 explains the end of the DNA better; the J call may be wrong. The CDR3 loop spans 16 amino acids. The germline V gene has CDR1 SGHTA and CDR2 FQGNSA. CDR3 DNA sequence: TGTGCCAGCAGCCTCACCGGGACAGGGGGTATCCACGAGCAGTACTTC. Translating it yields CASSLTGTGGIHEQYF.

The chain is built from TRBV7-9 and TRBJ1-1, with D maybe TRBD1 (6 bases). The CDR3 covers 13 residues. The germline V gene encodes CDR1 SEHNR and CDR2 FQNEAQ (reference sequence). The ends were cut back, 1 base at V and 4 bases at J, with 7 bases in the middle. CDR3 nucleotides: TGTGCCAGCAGCTTAGTACAGGGCACTGAAGCTTTCTTT. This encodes CASSLVQGTEAFF.

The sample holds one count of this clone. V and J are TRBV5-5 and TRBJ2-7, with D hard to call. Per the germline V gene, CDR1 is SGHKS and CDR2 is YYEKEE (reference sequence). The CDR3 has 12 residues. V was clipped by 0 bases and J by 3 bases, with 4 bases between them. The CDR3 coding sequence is TGTGCCAGCAGCTTGGAGCTCTACGAGCAGTACTTC. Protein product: CASSLELYEQYF.

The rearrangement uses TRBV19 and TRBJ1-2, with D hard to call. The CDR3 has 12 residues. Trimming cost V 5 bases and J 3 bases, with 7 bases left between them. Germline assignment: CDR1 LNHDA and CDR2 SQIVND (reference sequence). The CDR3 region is CASSADYYGYTF. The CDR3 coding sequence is TGTGCCAGTAGTGCGGATTACTATGGCTACACCTTC.

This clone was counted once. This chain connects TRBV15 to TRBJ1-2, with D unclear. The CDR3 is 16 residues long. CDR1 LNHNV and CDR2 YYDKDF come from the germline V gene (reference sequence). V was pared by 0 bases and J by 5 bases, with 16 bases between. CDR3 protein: CATSRDRSQSSYGYTF. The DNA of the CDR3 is TGTGCCACCAGCAGAGATCGGTCCCAAAGTTCGTATGGCTACACCTTC.

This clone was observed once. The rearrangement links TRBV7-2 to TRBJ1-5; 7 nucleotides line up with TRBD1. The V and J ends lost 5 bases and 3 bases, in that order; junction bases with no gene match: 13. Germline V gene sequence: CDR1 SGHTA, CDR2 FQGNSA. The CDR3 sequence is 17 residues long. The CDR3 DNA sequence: TGTGCCAGCAGCCCCAGAGGAAGGAGGGGGCCCAATCAGCCCCAGCATTTT. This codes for CASSPRGRRGPNQPQHF.

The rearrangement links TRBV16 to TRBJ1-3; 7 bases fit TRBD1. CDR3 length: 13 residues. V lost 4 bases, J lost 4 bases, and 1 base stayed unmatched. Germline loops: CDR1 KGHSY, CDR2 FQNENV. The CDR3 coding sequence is TGTGCCAGCAGCCCGGGACAGGGAAACACCATATATTTT. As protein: CASSPGQGNTIYF. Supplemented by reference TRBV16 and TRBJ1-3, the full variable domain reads GEEVAQTPKHLVRGEGQKAKLYCAPIKGHSYVFWYQQVLKNEFKFLISFQNENVFDETGMPKERFSAKCLPNSPCSLEIQATKLEDSAVYFCASSPGQGNTIYFGEGSWLTVV.

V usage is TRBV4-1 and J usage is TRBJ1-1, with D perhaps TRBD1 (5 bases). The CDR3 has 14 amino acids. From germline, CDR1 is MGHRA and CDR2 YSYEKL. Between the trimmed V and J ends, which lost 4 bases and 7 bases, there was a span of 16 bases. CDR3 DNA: TGCGCCAGCAGCCCCGTTGGCAGGGCGCATGAAGCTTTCTTT. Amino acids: CASSPVGRAHEAFF.

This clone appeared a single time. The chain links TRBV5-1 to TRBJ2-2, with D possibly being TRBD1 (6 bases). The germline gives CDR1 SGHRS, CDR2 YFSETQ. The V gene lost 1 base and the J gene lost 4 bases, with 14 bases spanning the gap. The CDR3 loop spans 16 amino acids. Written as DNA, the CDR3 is TGCGCCAGCAGCTTGTCAACAGGGCCGGGCACCGGGGAGCTGTTTTTT. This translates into CASSLSTGPGTGELFF.

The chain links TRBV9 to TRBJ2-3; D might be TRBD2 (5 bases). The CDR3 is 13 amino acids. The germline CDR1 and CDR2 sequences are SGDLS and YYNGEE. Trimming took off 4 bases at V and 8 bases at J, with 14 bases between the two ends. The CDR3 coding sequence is TGTGCCAGCAGCCCGAGTAGTACTAGTACGCAGTATTTT. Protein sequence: CASSPSSTSTQYF.

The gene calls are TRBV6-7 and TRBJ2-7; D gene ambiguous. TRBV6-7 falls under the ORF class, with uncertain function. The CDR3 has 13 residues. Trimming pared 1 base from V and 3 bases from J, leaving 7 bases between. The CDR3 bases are TGTGCCAGCAGTTACTGGGCCTACTACGAGCAGTACTTC. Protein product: CASSYWAYYEQYF.